These 19 T cell receptor beta chains originate from one sample sequenced in a study of T cell repertoires in cytomegalovirus infection. TCRdb itself ran the reads through MiXCR, one entry per CDR3 protein. Of around 900,000 distinct CDR3 sequences in the sample, around 32% were seen once. The antigens for these receptors are not known. Material: cultured CD8+ T cells from PBMCs, obtained from culture after CMV antigen stimulation. The receptors originated from a human donor in good health (CMV status not recorded). Some clones in this sample may be carry-over from other donors' samples.

V usage is TRBV12-3 or TRBV12-4 and J usage is TRBJ1-1; D is unclear. V lost 8 bases to trimming and J lost 4 bases, with 14 bases between them. The CDR3 loop spans 13 amino acids. CDR3 sequence (DNA): TGTGCCAGCGCGAAGTTCGGTCCCACTGAAGCTTTCTTT. Amino acid sequence: CASAKFGPTEAFF.

Turning to this clonotype: One end of the junction varies from germline; a read error may be responsible. V is TRBV7-9 and J is TRBJ2-1; D is perhaps TRBD2 (5 bases). The V gene's germline CDR1 is SEHNR and CDR2 FQNEAQ (reference sequence). The CDR3 spans 16 residues. The CDR3 is CVSPGNEPSSYNEQFF. Written as DNA, the CDR3 is TGTGTCAGCCCGGGGAACGAACCTAGCTCCTACAATGAGCAGTTCTTC.

This rearrangement joins TRBV6-5 to TRBJ2-5; no reliable D call. The V end was cut by 5 bases, the J end by 5 bases, with 15 bases between. The CDR3 is 14 amino acids. Germline V gives CDR1 MNHEY, CDR2 SVGAGI. The CDR3 DNA reads TGTGCCAGCAGTGAAGTCGACAAACGGGAGACCCAGTACTTC. This codes for CASSEVDKRETQYF.

This clonotype was counted a few times. The chain is built from TRBV7-9 and TRBJ1-1; possibly TRBD1 for D (6 bases). CDR1 and CDR2 from the germline V gene are SEHNR and FQNEAQ (reference sequence). The V and J ends lost 6 bases and 5 bases respectively, with 10 bases between them. The CDR3 loop spans 12 amino acids. The CDR3 loop is CASRNGQTEAFF. The CDR3 region has the DNA TGTGCCAGCAGAAATGGACAGACTGAAGCTTTCTTT.

The V and J genes are TRBV20-1 and TRBJ1-4; tentative D call: TRBD1 (6 bases). Trimming removed 5 bases from V and 4 bases from J, with 14 bases in between. The CDR3 has 14 residues. Germline V gene data show CDR1 as DFQATT and CDR2 as SNEGSKA (reference sequence). The CDR3, as DNA: TGCAGTGCTCCCGATACAGGGTATAATGAAAAACTGTTTTTT. Translated: CSAPDTGYNEKLFF.

Note on this clonotype: Since a much larger clone is just one base distant, this may be a read error. This chain joins TRBV7-2 and TRBJ2-5, with D perhaps TRBD1 or TRBD2 (6 bases each). The CDR3 has 17 residues. Germline CDR1 reads SGHTA; CDR2 reads FQGNSA. The CDR3 DNA reads TGTGCCAGCAGCTTATGGGGGCCGGGACTCAAACAAGAGACCAAGTACTTC. Translating it yields CASSLWGPGLKQETKYF.

V usage is TRBV7-9 and J usage is TRBJ2-1; maybe TRBD1 (5 bases). Trimming removed 1 base from V and 14 bases from J, with 15 bases in between. Per the germline V gene, CDR1 is SEHNR and CDR2 is FQNEAQ (reference sequence). The CDR3 contains 13 residues. CDR3 in DNA: TGTGCCAGCAGCTTAGATTTTCAGGGATCTGAGTTCTTC. It encodes CASSLDFQGSEFF.

The chain links TRBV10-3 to TRBJ2-7; D gene ambiguous. Trimming pared 4 bases from V and 7 bases from J, leaving 14 bases between. Germline CDR1 and CDR2: ENHRY and SYGVKD. The CDR3 sequence is 13 residues long. The CDR3 DNA follows: TGTGCCATCAGTGCCTCCGGAGCTCGGGAGCAGTACGTC. This encodes CAISASGAREQYV.

This clonotype has just a few counts. The rearrangement uses TRBV24-1 and TRBJ2-1; 7 positions agree with TRBD2. V shed 5 bases, J shed 5 bases, and the junction held 8 bases outside the gene matches. CDR3 length: 15 residues. The germline V gene has CDR1 KGHDR and CDR2 SFDVKD. CDR3 sequence: CATSGGSGGHNEQFF. The CDR3 nucleotides are TGTGCCACCAGTGGGGGTTCGGGGGGACACAATGAGCAGTTCTTC.

This clonotype occurred a few times. CDR3 nucleotide sequence: TGTGCCAGCAGCTCCACCACCGATCTCACAGATACGCAGTATTTT. Protein sequence: CASSSTTDLTDTQYF. The chain links TRBV7-8 to TRBJ2-3, with D unclear. Trimming removed 4 bases at V and 2 bases at J, with 13 bases between. The germline V gene encodes CDR1 SGHVS and CDR2 FQNEAQ. The CDR3 has 15 amino acids.

This clonotype has more than one count but fewer than ten. The rearrangement joins TRBV24-1 to TRBJ2-5; D gene ambiguous. The V gene's germline CDR1 is KGHDR and CDR2 SFDVKD. V gave up 3 bases and J gave up 4 bases, with 5 bases separating them. The CDR3 has 12 amino acids. In nucleotides, the CDR3 is TGTGCCACCAGTGATCCAAGAGAGACCCAGTACTTC. Its translation is CATSDPRETQYF.

The chain employs TRBV12-3 or TRBV12-4 and TRBJ2-3; no clear D gene. V lost 6 bases and J 0 bases, leaving 7 bases between the germline ends. CDR3 length: 13 residues. CDR3 bases: TGTGCCAGCAGACAAGACAGCACAGATACGCAGTATTTT. Protein product: CASRQDSTDTQYF.

J is TRBJ2-7 and V is TRBV27, with TRBD2 as a possible D gene (5 bases). Germline V gives CDR1 MNHEY, CDR2 SMNVEV (reference sequence). The CDR3 totals 13 residues. CDR3 bases: TGTGCCAGCAGCCCCGGGGTCAACTACGAGCGGTACGTC. This gives the protein CASSPGVNYERYV.

This clonotype was observed a few times. This chain links TRBV2 with TRBJ2-1; TRBD2 agrees at 8 bases. With 7 bases clipped from V and 7 bases from J, the junction kept 9 bases outside the gene matches. CDR3 length: 14 residues. Germline CDR1 is SNHLY and CDR2 is FYNNEI. As DNA, the CDR3 is TGTGCCAGCACCACCCGGGAGGGGTTAAATGAGCAGTTCTTC. The encoded protein is CASTTREGLNEQFF.

This clonotype has just a few counts. The chain links TRBV6-2 or TRBV6-3 to TRBJ1-3; D is undetermined. V lost 4 bases and J 0 bases, leaving 13 bases between the germline ends. The CDR3 has 16 residues. Germline assignment: CDR1 MNHEY and CDR2 SVGEGT. In nucleotides, the CDR3 is TGTGCCAGCAGTTTCGATGACGGTGGCTCTGGAAACACCATATATTTT. Amino acid sequence: CASSFDDGGSGNTIYF.

The chain couples TRBV5-6 to TRBJ2-7; the D gene could be TRBD1 or TRBD2 (5 bases each). The V and J ends lost 4 bases and 3 bases respectively, with 17 bases between them. CDR3 length equals 15 residues. The germline CDR1 and CDR2 sequences are SGHDT and YYEEEE. The CDR3 DNA sequence: TGTGCCAGCAGCCTGAGGGTCGACAGCTTCTACGAGCAGTACGTC. Its translation is CASSLRVDSFYEQYV.

The chain carries TRBV5-6 and TRBJ1-2, with TRBD1 matching over 7 bases. The CDR3 length is 16 residues. V shed 0 bases, J shed 4 bases, and the junction held 9 bases outside the gene matches. Germline V gene data show CDR1 as SGHDT and CDR2 as YYEEEE. This CDR3 reads CASSLEGAAALYGYTF. The DNA of the CDR3 is TGTGCCAGCAGCTTGGAGGGGGCCGCGGCGCTCTATGGCTACACCTTC.

Turning to this clonotype: Given a much more abundant clone one base away, this may be a read error. V and J are TRBV7-3 and TRBJ1-1; TRBD1 matches 7 bases. Germline CDR1 SGHTA, CDR2 FQGTGA. The CDR3 runs to 17 residues. The DNA of the CDR3 is TGTGTCAGCAGCTTACCGCGCAGGGGGGATAGGAACACTGAAGCTTTCTTT. This gives the protein CVSSLPRRGDRNTEAFF.

With regard to this clonotype: The junction departs from germline at one end; a sequencing error may be responsible. CDR3 sequence: CASSYGQSTGERFF. CDR3 coding DNA: TGTGCCAGCAGTTACGGGCAATCCACCGGGGAGCGGTTTTTT. The genes are TRBV6-1 and TRBJ2-2; D perhaps matches TRBD2 (5 bases). CDR1 and CDR2 from the germline V gene are MNHNS and SASEGT. The CDR3 sequence is 14 residues long.